This T cell receptor (beta chain) is drawn from a study of patients and donors after allogeneic stem cell transplantation. One entry per CDR3 protein, called by TCRdb with MiXCR from the RT-PCR reads. The sample includes roughly 940,000 distinct CDR3 sequences, more than 15% of them seen just once. Per the germline V gene, CDR1 is SQVTM and CDR2 is ANQGSEA. Trimming stripped 4 bases from V and 5 bases from J, with 15 bases between. This CDR3 region has 13 residues. The source is a human donor who was either an allogeneic HSCT recipient or a stem cell or donor lymphocyte infusion donor (not recorded which). It is not recorded whose cells these are; they may come from a transplant donor. The specimen was blood, either unsorted or a sorted T cell fraction (not recorded which). J is TRBJ2-7 and V is TRBV29-1; TRBD1 might be the D (5 bases). In DNA, the CDR3 is TGCAGCGTTGGCTGGCAAGGGGCCCACGAGCAGTACTTC. Its protein is CSVGWQGAHEQYF.